This TCR beta chain was sequenced for a study of blood T cell repertoires in COVID-19. The repertoire was sequenced with immunoSEQ multiplex PCR; TCRdb's copy has only in-frame clones and lacks some. The sample records roughly 250,000 clones, roughly 87% being singletons. Germline assignment: CDR1 MNHEY and CDR2 SVGEGT. The CDR3 is 14 residues long. The V and J ends lost 3 bases and 6 bases, in that order; junction bases with no gene match: 5. The gene calls are TRBV6-2 or TRBV6-3 and TRBJ2-1; 7 bases fit TRBD1. The sequencing input was peripheral blood. The receptor comes from a man between 60 and 70 years old who had recovered from COVID-19. The CDR3 DNA sequence: TGTGCCAGCAGTTATCAGACAGGGCTCAATGAGCAGTTCTTC. It specifies CASSYQTGLNEQFF.